The rows below give T cell receptor beta chains drawn from one sample of a study of shared clonotypes between healthy human individuals. Clones were sequenced by immunoSEQ multiplex PCR, and TCRdb holds only the in-frame ones, with some missing. Of roughly 660,000 clones in the sample, 90% were seen once. The sequencing input was memory CD8+ T cells from PBMCs. The receptor set was obtained from a man between 18 and 35 years old in good health. Some clones in this sample may be carry-over from other donors' samples. The conserved cysteine and the conserved F or W are not part of the CDR3 here. A D gene is named only where the DNA matches it firmly. Clone size appears in some rows only: once, few, many, or a class for an expanded clone.

d_call: -
j_call: TRBJ2-6
clone_size: -
v_call: TRBV5-4
cdr3_aa: ASSQLGSGANVLT

d_call: -
j_call: TRBJ1-5
clone_size: -
v_call: TRBV7-9
cdr3_aa: ASSFLFDTRGNQPQH

d_call: -
j_call: TRBJ2-2
clone_size: -
v_call: TRBV7-9
cdr3_aa: ASSVTLWGTGELF

d_call: -
j_call: TRBJ2-2
clone_size: -
v_call: TRBV29-1
cdr3_aa: SGTVITGELF

d_call: -
j_call: TRBJ2-7
clone_size: -
v_call: TRBV28
cdr3_aa: ASSSPTDTDFYEQY

d_call: -
j_call: TRBJ1-2
clone_size: -
v_call: TRBV10-3
cdr3_aa: AISDYKKLRAGGYT

d_call: -
j_call: TRBJ1-2
clone_size: once
v_call: TRBV5-6
cdr3_aa: ASSLGRVGGYT

d_call: TRBD1
j_call: TRBJ1-1
clone_size: -
v_call: TRBV7-8
cdr3_aa: ASSLTGSNTEAF

d_call: TRBD1
j_call: TRBJ1-2
clone_size: -
v_call: TRBV13
cdr3_aa: ASSPSLVSRTGAYGYT

d_call: TRBD1
j_call: TRBJ2-1
clone_size: -
v_call: TRBV6-5
cdr3_aa: ATATPRDSDNEQF

d_call: -
j_call: TRBJ2-1
clone_size: -
v_call: TRBV29-1
cdr3_aa: SVERPRVAYNEQF

d_call: -
j_call: TRBJ2-7
clone_size: -
v_call: TRBV28
cdr3_aa: ASSGTRRSYEQY

d_call: -
j_call: TRBJ1-1
clone_size: -
v_call: TRBV13
cdr3_aa: ASSPRVGETVNTEAF

d_call: -
j_call: TRBJ1-3
clone_size: once
v_call: TRBV6-5
cdr3_aa: ASSYTLWGTGNTIY

d_call: TRBD1
j_call: TRBJ1-2
clone_size: once
v_call: TRBV13
cdr3_aa: ASSSTGTDYGYT

d_call: -
j_call: TRBJ1-3
clone_size: -
v_call: TRBV19
cdr3_aa: ASSTLYRQAFSGNTIY

d_call: TRBD1
j_call: TRBJ2-7
clone_size: -
v_call: TRBV28
cdr3_aa: ASSPSTGTGTYEQY

d_call: TRBD1
j_call: TRBJ2-7
clone_size: -
v_call: TRBV7-8
cdr3_aa: ASSLAGQALREQY

d_call: -
j_call: TRBJ2-7
clone_size: -
v_call: TRBV28
cdr3_aa: ASSSGTPLEQY

d_call: -
j_call: TRBJ2-7
clone_size: -
v_call: TRBV29-1
cdr3_aa: SVVSFSGEQY

d_call: TRBD2
j_call: TRBJ2-5
clone_size: -
v_call: TRBV18
cdr3_aa: ASSFYGLAGGNQETQY

d_call: TRBD1
j_call: TRBJ2-7
clone_size: -
v_call: TRBV12-5
cdr3_aa: ASANPGTGSYEQY

d_call: -
j_call: TRBJ2-7
clone_size: -
v_call: TRBV4-3
cdr3_aa: ASSQDKGRGLHEQY

d_call: TRBD1
j_call: TRBJ2-7
clone_size: -
v_call: TRBV7-9
cdr3_aa: ASSWDRGQYEQY

d_call: -
j_call: TRBJ2-7
clone_size: -
v_call: TRBV28
cdr3_aa: ASSPSPAGTYEQY

d_call: -
j_call: TRBJ2-7
clone_size: -
v_call: TRBV7-9
cdr3_aa: ASSLGPGPYEQY

d_call: TRBD1
j_call: TRBJ2-7
clone_size: -
v_call: TRBV7-9
cdr3_aa: ASSLVRTGSSYEQY

d_call: TRBD2
j_call: TRBJ2-1
clone_size: medium-sized
v_call: TRBV4-3
cdr3_aa: ASSQDSGSAGNEQF

d_call: TRBD2
j_call: TRBJ2-3
clone_size: -
v_call: TRBV7-9
cdr3_aa: ASSPPGGINTQY

d_call: -
j_call: TRBJ1-2
clone_size: -
v_call: TRBV28
cdr3_aa: ASRTRTEPYGYT

d_call: -
j_call: TRBJ1-5
clone_size: -
v_call: TRBV7-8
cdr3_aa: ASSLVAEISNQPQH

d_call: -
j_call: TRBJ2-7
clone_size: -
v_call: TRBV4-1
cdr3_aa: ASSQGPIGGYEQY

d_call: TRBD1
j_call: TRBJ1-5
clone_size: -
v_call: TRBV28
cdr3_aa: ASSPRGGRWSNQPQH